These 20 T cell receptor beta chains came from one sample sequenced in a study of T cells in tuberculosis. Sequencing used immunoSEQ multiplex PCR; TCRdb keeps in-frame clones, though not all of them. The sample holds about 25,000 clones, around 90% seen once. The sequenced material came from PBMCs. All receptors come from a donor aged 10-29 years with latent tuberculosis or without tuberculosis infection. Some clones in this sample may be carry-over from other donors' samples.

This chain links TRBV6-1 with TRBJ1-3, with a weak D call TRBD1 (5 bases). The V gene's germline CDR1 is MNHNS and CDR2 SASEGT. The ends were cut back, 4 bases at V and 0 bases at J, with 19 bases in the middle. The CDR3 spans 18 residues. CDR3 DNA sequence: TGTGCCAGCAGTGTTGGACACCCGAGAGATCTCTCTGGAAACACCATATATTTT. Translating it yields CASSVGHPRDLSGNTIYF.

The rearrangement uses TRBV5-8 and TRBJ2-3, with 10 bases fitting TRBD2. Germline CDR1 reads SGHTS; CDR2 reads YDEGEE. The CDR3 sequence is 17 residues long. The ends lost 4 bases at V and 6 bases at J; junction bases unmatched: 14. CDR3 region: CASSDHRTSGGWDTQYF. As DNA, the CDR3 is TGTGCCAGCAGCGATCACAGGACTAGCGGAGGTTGGGATACGCAGTATTTT.

The chain links TRBV25-1 to TRBJ2-2; perhaps TRBD1 as D (5 bases). In germline, CDR1 is MGHDK, CDR2 SYGVNS. CDR3 length: 13 residues. Trimming left V 4 bases short and J 4 bases short, with 7 bases between. CDR3 amino acids: CASSGGFTGELFF. In nucleotides, the CDR3 is TGTGCCAGCAGTGGGGGCTTCACCGGGGAGCTGTTTTTT. Filled out from reference TRBV25-1 and TRBJ2-2, the complete variable domain reads EADIYQTPRYLVIGTGKKITLECSQTMGHDKMYWYQQDPGMELHLIHYSYGVNSTEKGDLSSESTVSRIRTEHFPLTLESARPSHTSQYLCASSGGFTGELFFGEGSRLTVL.

The chain links TRBV11-2 to TRBJ1-3; TRBD1 agrees at 7 bases. Per germline, CDR1 SGHAT and CDR2 FQNNGV. The CDR3 totals 14 residues. Losses at the gene ends were 8 bases for V and 4 bases for J; bases not matched to a gene: 8. This CDR3 reads CASLQGTKGNTIYF. CDR3 DNA sequence: TGTGCCAGCTTACAGGGGACAAAGGGAAACACCATATATTTT. The full variable domain, rest sourced from reference TRBV11-2 and TRBJ1-3, is EAGVAQSPRYKIIEKRQSVAFWCNPISGHATLYWYQQILGQGPKLLIQFQNNGVVDDSQLPKDRFSAERLKGVDSTLKIQPAKLEDSAVYLCASLQGTKGNTIYFGEGSWLTVV.

The CDR3 coding sequence is TGCGCCAGCAGAGGGGCCCTCCAGGGGATTGACACCATATATTTT. Protein product: CASRGALQGIDTIYF. The rearrangement links TRBV5-1 to TRBJ1-3; D is perhaps TRBD1 (6 bases). Germline V gives CDR1 SGHRS, CDR2 YFSETQ. V lost 5 bases, J lost 8 bases, and 20 bases lay in between. This CDR3 contains 15 residues.

V usage is TRBV6-6 and J usage is TRBJ1-2, with D maybe TRBD1 (5 bases). V lost 7 bases to trimming and J lost 4 bases, with 19 bases between them. The germline CDR1 and CDR2 sequences are MNHNY and SVGAGI (reference sequence). The CDR3 has 15 amino acids. The chain's CDR3 is CASKGTREGGYGYTF. DNA of the CDR3: TGTGCCAGCAAAGGGACCAGGGAGGGAGGCTATGGCTACACCTTC.

In this sample, this clone turned up once. V and J are TRBV29-1 and TRBJ2-3; 7 bases agree with TRBD1. Germline V gives CDR1 SQVTM, CDR2 ANQGSEA. V gave up 7 bases and J gave up 2 bases; unmatched junction bases: 9. The length of the CDR3 is 14 residues. DNA of the CDR3: TGCAGCGCTCCTACAGGGGCCCCCACAGATACGCAGTATTTT. It codes for CSAPTGAPTDTQYF.

The chain employs TRBV5-4 and TRBJ2-1; 9 bases match TRBD1. The trim removed 4 bases at V and 12 bases at J, leaving 8 bases unmatched. The CDR3 has 13 residues. CDR1 and CDR2 from the germline V gene are SGHNT and YYREEE (reference sequence). CDR3 nucleotide sequence: TGTGCCAGCAGCGGGGGGGACAGGGAGAGGCAGTTCTTC. Amino acid sequence: CASSGGDRERQFF. The full variable domain, its missing parts supplied by reference TRBV5-4 and TRBJ2-1, is ETGVTQSPTHLIKTRGQQVTLRCSSQSGHNTVSWYQQALGQGPQFIFQYYREEENGRGNFPPRFSGLQFPNYSSELNVNALELDDSALYLCASSGGDRERQFFGPGTRLTVL.

J is TRBJ1-5 and V is TRBV6-6, with a tentative D call TRBD1 (6 bases). Per the germline V gene, CDR1 is MNHNY and CDR2 is SVGAGI (reference sequence). The CDR3 runs 13 residues. V was shortened by 4 bases and J by 4 bases, with 8 bases between the two germline ends. The CDR3: CASSSTGNQPQHF. The CDR3 DNA follows: TGTGCCAGCAGTTCTACAGGGAATCAGCCCCAGCATTTT.

The chain couples TRBV5-1 to TRBJ2-5; D might be TRBD1 (5 bases). Trimming left V 2 bases short and J 5 bases short, with 19 bases between. CDR3 length equals 16 residues. Germline V lookup: CDR1 SGHRS, CDR2 YFSETQ. The CDR3: CASSLSPGSLGETQYF. The DNA for the CDR3 is TGCGCCAGCAGCTTATCCCCAGGGTCCTTGGGGGAGACCCAGTACTTC.

The chain has TRBV5-1 and TRBJ2-1; the match to TRBD1 covers 8 bases. This CDR3 spans 15 amino acids. Trimming cost V 1 base and J 4 bases; bases outside gene matches: 4. Germline V lookup: CDR1 SGHRS, CDR2 YFSETQ. The chain's CDR3 is CASSLIGQGYNEQFF. The CDR3, as DNA: TGCGCCAGCAGCTTGATTGGACAGGGATACAATGAGCAGTTCTTC.

This clone appeared once. The chain joins TRBV5-1 to TRBJ1-2; tentatively, D is TRBD1 (5 bases). The germline V and J ends were trimmed by 1 base and 8 bases, with 21 bases remaining between them. This CDR3 region has 16 residues. Germline CDR1 and CDR2: SGHRS and YFSETQ. The CDR3 nucleotides are TGCGCCAGCAGCTTGACGGAAAGGCAGGGTGGTGGGGGCTACACCTTC. Encoded protein: CASSLTERQGGGGYTF.

V gene TRBV7-9 combines with J gene TRBJ1-2, with TRBD1 matching 7 bases. Germline-derived CDR1 and CDR2 are SEHNR and FQNEAQ (reference sequence). The CDR3 runs 12 residues. After removal of 4 bases from V and 7 bases from J, the junction contained 3 bases not matched to a gene. CDR3 residues: CASSSRDSGYTF. DNA for the CDR3: TGTGCCAGCAGCTCGAGGGACAGTGGCTACACCTTC.

V is TRBV2 and J is TRBJ1-1; 10 nucleotides agree with TRBD1. V lost 9 bases and J lost 5; bases outside the gene matches: 6. This CDR3 region has 13 residues. Germline V gene lookup returns CDR1 SNHLY and CDR2 FYNNEI. The CDR3 DNA follows: TGTGCCAGATCCGGGACAGGGGAGACTGAAGCTTTCTTT. Amino acid sequence: CARSGTGETEAFF.

The chain is built from TRBV6-5 and TRBJ1-4, with TRBD1 as a possible D gene (6 bases). The germline V gene encodes CDR1 MNHEY and CDR2 SVGAGI. The CDR3 runs to 16 residues. The V end was cut by 2 bases, the J end by 7 bases, with 17 bases between. The CDR3 nucleotides are TGTGCCAGCAGTTACCAGACGGGGGGCTTTGGTGAAAAACTGTTTTTT. Amino acids: CASSYQTGGFGEKLFF.

This chain connects TRBV11-2 to TRBJ1-5, with no clear D. CDR1 and CDR2 (germline): SGHAT, FQNNGV. This CDR3 is 14 amino acids long. With 1 base removed from V and 7 bases from J, the gap between germline ends came to 11 bases. The CDR3 sequence: CASSLGQRGQPQHF. Here the CDR3 DNA reads TGTGCCAGCAGCTTAGGGCAGCGTGGCCAGCCCCAGCATTTT. The whole variable domain, filled in from reference TRBV11-2 and TRBJ1-5, reads EAGVAQSPRYKIIEKRQSVAFWCNPISGHATLYWYQQILGQGPKLLIQFQNNGVVDDSQLPKDRFSAERLKGVDSTLKIQPAKLEDSAVYLCASSLGQRGQPQHFGDGTRLSIL.

This rearrangement joins TRBV7-2 to TRBJ2-1; 9 bases match TRBD2. Germline-derived CDR1 and CDR2 are SGHTA and FQGNSA. J was trimmed by 7 bases and V by 1 base; bases with no gene match: 8. The CDR3 sequence is 16 residues long. The CDR3 DNA reads as TGTGCCAGCAGCTTAGTCGGCGGGAGGGCCCTAAATGAGCAGTTCTTC. It yields the protein CASSLVGGRALNEQFF.

This chain connects TRBV9 to TRBJ2-3; D gene uncertain. V lost 0 bases to trimming and J lost 2 bases, with 19 bases between them. CDR1 SGDLS and CDR2 YYNGEE come from the germline V gene. The CDR3 totals 18 residues. The CDR3 spells CASSVATSSFRFTDTQYF. CDR3 nucleotide sequence: TGTGCCAGCAGCGTAGCCACTTCGAGCTTCCGCTTCACAGATACGCAGTATTTT.

The rearrangement joins TRBV19 to TRBJ2-1, with TRBD1 matching over 7 bases. The CDR3 contains 16 residues. The V gene's germline CDR1 is LNHDA and CDR2 SQIVND (reference sequence). Trimming cost V 4 bases and J 4 bases; bases outside gene matches: 10. The CDR3 DNA is TGTGCCAGTAGTACCACCCGGACAGGAGTTTACAATGAGCAGTTCTTC. Translation gives CASSTTRTGVYNEQFF.

The chain recombines TRBV6-5 with TRBJ1-6; the D gene is possibly TRBD1 (6 bases). The CDR3 extends over 15 amino acids. V lost 6 bases and J lost 7, with 16 bases in between. From germline, CDR1 is MNHEY and CDR2 SVGAGI. The CDR3 region is CASRPGKGGNSPLHF. CDR3 DNA sequence: TGTGCCAGCAGGCCCGGGAAGGGGGGGAATTCACCCCTCCACTTT.